Listed below are T cell receptor beta chains from one sample, sequenced in a study of T cells in Graves' hyperthyroidism and ophthalmopathy. Using its own MiXCR run on the multiplex PCR reads, TCRdb lists one record per CDR3 protein. This repertoire shows around 490,000 distinct CDR3 sequences, around 20% found once; its top ten account for approximately 48%. The sample comprised blood. These receptors all stem from a man aged 35 to 55 with Graves' ophthalmopathy. Each CDR3 is given with its conserved first and last residue. The D gene is left open where the match is weak. The size entry is marked missing in some rows and otherwise reads once, few, many or a size class.

J gene: TRBJ2-5
clone size: few
CDR3 length: 18
D gene: TRBD2
V gene: TRBV6-1
CDR3 DNA: TGTGCCAGCAGTGGACTAGCGGGGGTCGCAGGTTTTCAAGAGACCCAGTACTTC
CDR3 protein: CASSGLAGVAGFQETQYF

J gene: TRBJ2-4
clone size: few
CDR3 length: 15
D gene: .
V gene: TRBV7-2
CDR3 DNA: TGTGCCAGCAGCTTCTTCCGTCAGTCCAAAAACATTCAGTACTTC
CDR3 protein: CASSFFRQSKNIQYF

J gene: TRBJ2-1
clone size: many
CDR3 length: 15
D gene: TRBD1
V gene: TRBV9
CDR3 DNA: TGTGCCAGCAGCCCTCGACAGGGAAAAAACAATGAGCAGTTCTTC
CDR3 protein: CASSPRQGKNNEQFF

J gene: TRBJ2-1
clone size: .
CDR3 length: 15
D gene: .
V gene: TRBV20-1
CDR3 DNA: TGCAGTGCTAGAGCGAGCGACGGAGTTTACAATGAGCAGTTCTTC
CDR3 protein: CSARASDGVYNEQFF

J gene: TRBJ1-2
clone size: .
CDR3 length: 13
D gene: TRBD1
V gene: TRBV20-1
CDR3 DNA: TGCAGTGCCGTGGGACAGGAGCTTTATGGCTACACCTTC
CDR3 protein: CSAVGQELYGYTF

J gene: TRBJ1-1
clone size: many
CDR3 length: 13
D gene: .
V gene: TRBV7-8
CDR3 DNA: TGTGCCAGCAGCTTTAGCAGGGACACTGAAGCTTTCTTT
CDR3 protein: CASSFSRDTEAFF

J gene: TRBJ2-7
clone size: many
CDR3 length: 15
D gene: TRBD2
V gene: TRBV28
CDR3 DNA: TGTGCCAGCAGCCCCCGACTAGCGGTCTCCTACGAGCAGTACTTC
CDR3 protein: CASSPRLAVSYEQYF

J gene: TRBJ1-2
clone size: .
CDR3 length: 13
D gene: .
V gene: TRBV9
CDR3 DNA: TGTGCCAGCAGCGTAGGGTCTAACTATGGCTACACCTTC
CDR3 protein: CASSVGSNYGYTF

J gene: TRBJ2-1
clone size: .
CDR3 length: 16
D gene: TRBD2
V gene: TRBV7-3
CDR3 DNA: TGTGCCAGCAGCCCCCGAGTAGCGGGGGGGCGAAATGAGCAGTTCTTC
CDR3 protein: CASSPRVAGGRNEQFF

J gene: TRBJ2-5
clone size: many
CDR3 length: 14
D gene: .
V gene: TRBV3-1
CDR3 DNA: TGTGCCAGCAGCCAAGTTAAGGGTCGAGAGACCCAGTACTTC
CDR3 protein: CASSQVKGRETQYF

J gene: TRBJ2-5
clone size: .
CDR3 length: 16
D gene: TRBD2
V gene: TRBV5-1
CDR3 DNA: TGCGCCAGCAGCGTGCGTACAAGCGGGACCCAAGAGACCCAGTACTTC
CDR3 protein: CASSVRTSGTQETQYF

J gene: TRBJ2-3
clone size: .
CDR3 length: 11
D gene: .
V gene: TRBV29-1
CDR3 DNA: TGCAGCGTTGAAGACGGAGATACGCAGTATTTT
CDR3 protein: CSVEDGDTQYF

J gene: TRBJ2-1
clone size: few
CDR3 length: 14
D gene: TRBD1
V gene: TRBV7-6
CDR3 DNA: TGTGCCAGCAGCTTTGGACAGGGGTGGAATGAGCAGTTCTTC
CDR3 protein: CASSFGQGWNEQFF

J gene: TRBJ1-1
clone size: .
CDR3 length: 13
D gene: .
V gene: TRBV14
CDR3 DNA: TGTGCCAGCAGACGGACAGAGTCCGATGAAGCTTTCTTT
CDR3 protein: CASRRTESDEAFF

J gene: TRBJ1-3
clone size: few
CDR3 length: 17
D gene: .
V gene: TRBV3-1
CDR3 DNA: TGTGCCAGCAGCGACTTAAGAAGGGGCTCGGCTGGAAACACCATATATTTT
CDR3 protein: CASSDLRRGSAGNTIYF

J gene: TRBJ2-6
clone size: many
CDR3 length: 17
D gene: .
V gene: TRBV7-2
CDR3 DNA: TGTGCCAGCAGCTTAAAGGGGACGCTCTCTGGGGCCAACGTCCTGACTTTC
CDR3 protein: CASSLKGTLSGANVLTF

J gene: TRBJ1-2
clone size: few
CDR3 length: 17
D gene: TRBD1
V gene: TRBV7-2
CDR3 DNA: TGTGCCAGCAGCAGCAGGACAGGGGGTTTCTCTTTTAGTGGCTACACCTTC
CDR3 protein: CASSSRTGGFSFSGYTF

J gene: TRBJ2-6
clone size: .
CDR3 length: 14
D gene: TRBD1
V gene: TRBV6-2/TRBV6-3
CDR3 DNA: TGTGCCAGCACCGTACAGGGGTCGGCCAACGTCCTGACTTTC
CDR3 protein: CASTVQGSANVLTF

J gene: TRBJ2-7
clone size: many
CDR3 length: 13
D gene: .
V gene: TRBV20-1
CDR3 DNA: TGCAGTGCTAGAATACAGAAGGCGGCCGAGCAGTACTTC
CDR3 protein: CSARIQKAAEQYF

J gene: TRBJ2-7
clone size: many
CDR3 length: 19
D gene: .
V gene: TRBV6-1
CDR3 DNA: TGTGCCAGCAGTTCCCAATCCGGGACCTACCCAACTCGAGCCTACGAGCAGTACTTC
CDR3 protein: CASSSQSGTYPTRAYEQYF

J gene: TRBJ2-1
clone size: .
CDR3 length: 16
D gene: TRBD2
V gene: TRBV5-1
CDR3 DNA: TGCGCCAGCAGCCCTACTAGCGGGGGGGTGTACAATGAGCAGTTCTTC
CDR3 protein: CASSPTSGGVYNEQFF

J gene: TRBJ1-2
clone size: many
CDR3 length: 15
D gene: TRBD1
V gene: TRBV28
CDR3 DNA: TGTGCCAGCAGCCTGAGCGGGGGACAGGGGCATGGCTACACCTTC
CDR3 protein: CASSLSGGQGHGYTF

J gene: TRBJ1-2
clone size: few
CDR3 length: 16
D gene: .
V gene: TRBV4-1
CDR3 DNA: TGCGCCAGCAGCCAAGATTACCCCCGGCCCCGGTATGGCTACACCTTC
CDR3 protein: CASSQDYPRPRYGYTF

J gene: TRBJ2-1
clone size: many
CDR3 length: 15
D gene: .
V gene: TRBV7-2
CDR3 DNA: TGTGCCAGCAGCTTATGGTTCGATACTTCCAATGAGCAGTTCTTC
CDR3 protein: CASSLWFDTSNEQFF

J gene: TRBJ1-5
clone size: .
CDR3 length: 15
D gene: TRBD1
V gene: TRBV7-6
CDR3 DNA: TGTGCCAGCAGCCAGGGGGCGTTAAGCAATCAGCCCCAGCATTTT
CDR3 protein: CASSQGALSNQPQHF

J gene: TRBJ2-7
clone size: few
CDR3 length: 15
D gene: .
V gene: TRBV5-1
CDR3 DNA: TGCGCCAGCAGCCCGGGGACCCTGGGCGCCTACGAGCAGTACTTC
CDR3 protein: CASSPGTLGAYEQYF

J gene: TRBJ2-1
clone size: .
CDR3 length: 16
D gene: TRBD2
V gene: TRBV11-2
CDR3 DNA: TGTGCCAGCAGCCCCGGGACTAGCGGGCCCCTCAATGAGCAGTTCTTC
CDR3 protein: CASSPGTSGPLNEQFF